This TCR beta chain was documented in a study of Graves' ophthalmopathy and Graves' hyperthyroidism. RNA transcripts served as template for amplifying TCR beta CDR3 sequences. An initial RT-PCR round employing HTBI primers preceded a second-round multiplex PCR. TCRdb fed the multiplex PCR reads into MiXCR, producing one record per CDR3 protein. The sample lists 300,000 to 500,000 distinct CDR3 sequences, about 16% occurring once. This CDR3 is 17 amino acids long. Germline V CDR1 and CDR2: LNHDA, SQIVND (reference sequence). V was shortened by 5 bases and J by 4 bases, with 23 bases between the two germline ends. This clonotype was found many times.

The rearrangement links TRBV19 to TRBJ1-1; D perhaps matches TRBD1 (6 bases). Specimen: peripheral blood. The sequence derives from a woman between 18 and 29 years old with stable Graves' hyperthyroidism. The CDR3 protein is CASSSPDRPRQSTEAFF. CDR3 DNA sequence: TGTGCCAGTAGTTCCCCAGACAGGCCCAGGCAGAGCACTGAAGCTTTCTTT.